Sequencing of this T cell receptor (beta chain) was carried out in a study of tumor and adjacent non-tumor tissue in lung cancer. Per germline, CDR1 DFQATT and CDR2 SNEGSKA (reference sequence). The CDR3 loop spans 12 amino acids. The trim removed 7 bases at V and 1 base at J, leaving 4 bases unmatched. No cell sorting was done before RNA was extracted from the tissue. Three rounds of nested PCR, following a modified ARM-PCR protocol, produced the TCRbeta library. TCRdb called the multiplex PCR reads again in MiXCR, with one record for every CDR3 protein. The sample gives about 81,000 distinct CDR3 sequences, over 60% of which show up once; 8% to 9.5% is in the top ten. This clonotype has a handful of counts. This may be a read error, as it is one base from a much larger clone.

V and J are TRBV20-1 and TRBJ2-7, with 7 bases aligning to TRBD1. The receptor was derived from a woman between 40 and 50 years old with non-small cell lung cancer. Sequencing was done on a sample of lung tumor tissue. CDR3 coding DNA: TGCAGTGTTACGGGACAGTCCTACGAGCAGTACTTC. It translates to CSVTGQSYEQYF.